This T cell receptor (beta chain) is drawn from a study of cytomegalovirus exposure and HLA in healthy donors. Study outcomes and limitations: The authors listed some 160 TCR beta chains as cytomegalovirus-associated. Common viral pathogens were later found to be apparently linked to several of the most significant clusters.

Per germline, CDR1 SNHLY and CDR2 FYNNEI. The CDR3 is 16 residues long. The V segment lost 6 bases and the J segment 2 bases; nucleotides outside the gene matches: 8. Primers: 60 Vbeta forward and 13 Jbeta reverse. The repertoire was sequenced with immunoSEQ multiplex PCR; TCRdb's copy has only in-frame clones and lacks some. The sample has tens of thousands of clones; 70% to 75% are singletons. A note on this clone: What it recognizes is unknown.

The specimen was PBMCs. The clonotype originates from a young woman in good health and CMV-seropositive. The chain carries TRBV2 and TRBJ2-5; 11 bases line up with TRBD2. The CDR3 DNA reads TGTGCCAGCAGCAAGACCGGGACTAGCGGTCAAGAGACCCAGTACTTC. It specifies CASSKTGTSGQETQYF. The variable domain in full, with the rest retrieved from reference TRBV2 and TRBJ2-5, is EPEVTQTPSHQVTQMGQEVILRCVPISNHLYFYWYRQILGQKVEFLVSFYNNEISEKSEIFDDQFSVERPDGSNFTLKIRSTKLEDSAMYFCASSKTGTSGQETQYFGPGTRLLVL.